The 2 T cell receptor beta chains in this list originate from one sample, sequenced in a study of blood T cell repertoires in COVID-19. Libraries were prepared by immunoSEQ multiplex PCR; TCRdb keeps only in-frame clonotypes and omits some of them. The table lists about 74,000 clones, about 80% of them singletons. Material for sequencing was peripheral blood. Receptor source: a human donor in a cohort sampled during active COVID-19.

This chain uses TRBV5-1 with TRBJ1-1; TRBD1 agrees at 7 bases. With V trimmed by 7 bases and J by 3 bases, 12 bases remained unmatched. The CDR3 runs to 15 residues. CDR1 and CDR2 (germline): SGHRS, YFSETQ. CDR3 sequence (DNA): TGCGCCAGCCGACCCCGACAGGGTATGGACACTGAAGCTTTCTTT. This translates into CASRPRQGMDTEAFF.

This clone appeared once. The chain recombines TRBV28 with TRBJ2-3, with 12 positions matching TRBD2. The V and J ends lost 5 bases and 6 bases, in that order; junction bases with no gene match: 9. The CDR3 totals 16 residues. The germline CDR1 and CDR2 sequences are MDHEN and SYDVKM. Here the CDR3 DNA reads TGTGCCAGCAGTACCGCTAGCGGGGGGGCCTGGGATACGCAGTATTTT. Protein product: CASSTASGGAWDTQYF. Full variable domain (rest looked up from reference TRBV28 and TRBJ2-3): DVKVTQSSRYLVKRTGEKVFLECVQDMDHENMFWYRQDPGLGLRLIYFSYDVKMKEKGDIPEGYSVSREKKERFSLILESASTNQTSMYLCASSTASGGAWDTQYFGPGTRLTVL.